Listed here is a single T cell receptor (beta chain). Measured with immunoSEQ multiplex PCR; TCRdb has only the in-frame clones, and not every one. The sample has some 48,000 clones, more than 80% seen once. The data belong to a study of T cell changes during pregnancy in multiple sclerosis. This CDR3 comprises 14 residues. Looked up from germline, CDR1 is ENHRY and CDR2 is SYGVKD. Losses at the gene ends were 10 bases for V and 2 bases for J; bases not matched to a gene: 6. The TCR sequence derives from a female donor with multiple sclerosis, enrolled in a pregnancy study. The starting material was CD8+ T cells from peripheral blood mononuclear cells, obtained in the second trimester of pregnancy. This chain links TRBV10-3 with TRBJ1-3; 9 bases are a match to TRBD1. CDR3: CATQRQGAGNTIYF. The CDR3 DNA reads TGTGCCACACAGAGACAGGGGGCTGGAAACACCATATATTTT.